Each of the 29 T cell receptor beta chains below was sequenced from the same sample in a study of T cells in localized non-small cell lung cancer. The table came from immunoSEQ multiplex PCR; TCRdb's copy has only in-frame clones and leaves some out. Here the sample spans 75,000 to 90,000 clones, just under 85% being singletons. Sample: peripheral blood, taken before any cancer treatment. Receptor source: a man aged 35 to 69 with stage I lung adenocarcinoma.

In DNA, the CDR3 is TGTGCCAGCAGTGATGGACAGGGGGAGATCTACGAGCAGTACTTC. This gives the protein CASSDGQGEIYEQYF. This chain connects TRBV6-1 to TRBJ2-7, with 10 bases that match TRBD1. The germline CDR1 and CDR2 sequences are MNHNS and SASEGT. Unmatched junction bases numbered 5, after V lost 3 bases and J lost 3 bases. This CDR3 contains 15 residues.

The CDR3 reads CASSSDRNTEAFF. CDR3 nucleotide sequence: TGTGCCAGCAGTTCCGATAGGAACACTGAAGCTTTCTTT. The rearrangement joins TRBV2 to TRBJ1-1; no firm D call. Germline CDR1 SNHLY, CDR2 FYNNEI. This CDR3 spans 13 amino acids. Trimming took off 5 bases at V and 1 base at J, with 8 bases between the two ends.

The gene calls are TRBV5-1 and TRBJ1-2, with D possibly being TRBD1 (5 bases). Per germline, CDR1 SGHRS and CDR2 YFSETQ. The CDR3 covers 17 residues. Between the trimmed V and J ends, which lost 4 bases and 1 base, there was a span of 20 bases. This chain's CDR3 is CASSIQGVPANNYGYTF. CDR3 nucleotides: TGCGCCAGCAGCATTCAAGGGGTGCCCGCCAATAACTATGGCTACACCTTC.

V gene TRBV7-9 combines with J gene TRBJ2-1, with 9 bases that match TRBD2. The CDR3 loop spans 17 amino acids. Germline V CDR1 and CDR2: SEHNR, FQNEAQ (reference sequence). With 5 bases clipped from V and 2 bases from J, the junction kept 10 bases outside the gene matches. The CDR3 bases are TGTGCCAGCAGCCCGAACTTAGCGGGAGTCCCCTACAATGAGCAGTTCTTC. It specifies CASSPNLAGVPYNEQFF.

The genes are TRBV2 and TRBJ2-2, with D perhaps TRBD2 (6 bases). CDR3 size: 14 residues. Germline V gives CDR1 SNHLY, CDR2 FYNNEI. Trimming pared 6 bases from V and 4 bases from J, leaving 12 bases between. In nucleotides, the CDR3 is TGTGCCAGCAGGGGGGGTCTGGCCACCGGGGAGCTGTTTTTT. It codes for CASRGGLATGELFF.

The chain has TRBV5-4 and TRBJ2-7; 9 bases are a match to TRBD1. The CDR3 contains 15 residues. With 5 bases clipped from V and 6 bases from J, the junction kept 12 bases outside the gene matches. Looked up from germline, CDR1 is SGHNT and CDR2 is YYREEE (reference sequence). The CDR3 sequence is CASSLSATGGREQYF. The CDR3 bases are TGTGCCAGCAGTCTGTCCGCGACAGGGGGTCGCGAGCAGTACTTC.

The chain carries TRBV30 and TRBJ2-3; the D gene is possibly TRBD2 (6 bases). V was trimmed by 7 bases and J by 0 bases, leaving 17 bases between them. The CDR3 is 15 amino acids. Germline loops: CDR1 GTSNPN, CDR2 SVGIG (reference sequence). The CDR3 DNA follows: TGTGCCTACCGACGTGGACGGGGGAGCACAGATACGCAGTATTTT. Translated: CAYRRGRGSTDTQYF. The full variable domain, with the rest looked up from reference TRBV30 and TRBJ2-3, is SQTIHQWPATLVQPVGSPLSLECTVEGTSNPNLYWYRQAAGRGLQLLFYSVGIGQISSEVPQNLSASRPQDRQFILSSKKLLLSDSGFYLCAYRRGRGSTDTQYFGPGTRLTVL.

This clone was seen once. CDR3 in DNA: TGTGCCAGCAGCCAAGATAACTGGGCGGAACCCTACGAGCAGTACTTC. Its protein product is CASSQDNWAEPYEQYF. This rearrangement joins TRBV14 to TRBJ2-7; unclear D gene. The germline gives CDR1 SGHDN, CDR2 FVKESK. V was shortened by 0 bases and J by 2 bases, with 14 bases between the two germline ends. The CDR3 loop spans 16 amino acids.

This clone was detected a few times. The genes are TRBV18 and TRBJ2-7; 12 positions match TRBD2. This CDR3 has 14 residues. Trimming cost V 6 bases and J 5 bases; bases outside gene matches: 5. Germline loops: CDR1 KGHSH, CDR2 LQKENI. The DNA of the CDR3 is TGTGCCAGCTCTCCGACTAGCGGGAGTGACGAGCAGTACTTC. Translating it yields CASSPTSGSDEQYF.

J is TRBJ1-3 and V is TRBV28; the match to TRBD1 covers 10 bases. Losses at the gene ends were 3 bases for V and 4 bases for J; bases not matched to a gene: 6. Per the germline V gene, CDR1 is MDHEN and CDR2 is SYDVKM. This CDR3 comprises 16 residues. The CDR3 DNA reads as TGTGCCAGCAGTTTCGGGACAGGGGTTACCGGAAACACCATATATTTT. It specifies CASSFGTGVTGNTIYF.

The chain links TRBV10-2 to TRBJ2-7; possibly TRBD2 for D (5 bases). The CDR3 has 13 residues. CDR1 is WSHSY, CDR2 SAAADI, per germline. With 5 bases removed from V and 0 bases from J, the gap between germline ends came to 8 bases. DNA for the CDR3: TGCGCCAGCAGTCCCGGGGTCTCCTACGAGCAGTACTTC. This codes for CASSPGVSYEQYF.

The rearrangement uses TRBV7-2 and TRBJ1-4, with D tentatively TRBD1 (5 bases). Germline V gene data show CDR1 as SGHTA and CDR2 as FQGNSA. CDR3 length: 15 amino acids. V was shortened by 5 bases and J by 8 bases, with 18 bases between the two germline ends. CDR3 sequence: CASSVLTGGGEKLFF. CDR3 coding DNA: TGTGCCAGCAGCGTACTCACAGGAGGTGGCGAAAAACTGTTTTTT.

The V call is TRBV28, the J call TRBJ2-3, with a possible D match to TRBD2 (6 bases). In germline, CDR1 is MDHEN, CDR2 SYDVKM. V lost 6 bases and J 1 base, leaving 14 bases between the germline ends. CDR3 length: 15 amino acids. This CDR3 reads CASSLGTGGTDTQYF. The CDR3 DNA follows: TGTGCCAGCAGCTTGGGGACGGGGGGCACAGATACGCAGTATTTT.

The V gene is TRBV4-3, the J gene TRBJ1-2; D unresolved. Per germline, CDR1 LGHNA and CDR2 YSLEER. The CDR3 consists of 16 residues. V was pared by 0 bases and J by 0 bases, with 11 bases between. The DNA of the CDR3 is TGCGCCAGCAGCCAAGACCTCCGACGGACTAACTATGGCTACACCTTC. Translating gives CASSQDLRRTNYGYTF.

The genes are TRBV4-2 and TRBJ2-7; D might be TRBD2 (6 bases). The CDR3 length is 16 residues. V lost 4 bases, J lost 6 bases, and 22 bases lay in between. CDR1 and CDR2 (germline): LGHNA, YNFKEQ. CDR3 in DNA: TGTGCCAGCAGCCGAAGCTTGACGGACGGGGGTTTCGAGCAGTACTTC. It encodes CASSRSLTDGGFEQYF.

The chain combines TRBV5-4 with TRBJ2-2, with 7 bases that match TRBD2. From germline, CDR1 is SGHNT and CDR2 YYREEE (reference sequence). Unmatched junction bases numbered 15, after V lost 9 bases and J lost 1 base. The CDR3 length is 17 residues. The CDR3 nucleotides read TGTGCCACCGAACGGCGGGGGTATATCGGGAACACCGGGGAGCTGTTTTTT. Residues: CATERRGYIGNTGELFF.

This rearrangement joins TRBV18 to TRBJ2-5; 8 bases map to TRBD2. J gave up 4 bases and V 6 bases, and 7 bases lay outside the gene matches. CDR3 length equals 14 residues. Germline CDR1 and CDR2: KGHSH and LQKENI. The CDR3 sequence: CASSQGLGRETQYF. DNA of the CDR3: TGTGCCAGCTCCCAGGGACTAGGGCGAGAGACCCAGTACTTC.

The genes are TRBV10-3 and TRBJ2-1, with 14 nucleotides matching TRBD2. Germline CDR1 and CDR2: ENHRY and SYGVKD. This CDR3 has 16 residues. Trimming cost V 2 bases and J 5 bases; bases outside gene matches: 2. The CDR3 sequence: CAISEPGLAGDNEQFF. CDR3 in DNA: TGTGCCATCAGTGAGCCGGGACTAGCGGGAGACAATGAGCAGTTCTTC.

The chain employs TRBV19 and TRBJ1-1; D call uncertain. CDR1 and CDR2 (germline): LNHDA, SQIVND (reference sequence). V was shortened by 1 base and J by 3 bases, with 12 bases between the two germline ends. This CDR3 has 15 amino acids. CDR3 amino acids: CASSIGRVRDTEAFF. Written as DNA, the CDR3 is TGTGCCAGTAGTATAGGGAGGGTGAGAGACACTGAAGCTTTCTTT.

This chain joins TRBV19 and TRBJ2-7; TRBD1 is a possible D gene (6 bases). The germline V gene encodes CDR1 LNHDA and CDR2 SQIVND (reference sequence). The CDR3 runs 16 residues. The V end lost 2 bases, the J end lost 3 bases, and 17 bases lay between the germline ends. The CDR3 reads CASSIRQITGIYEQYF. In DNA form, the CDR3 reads TGTGCCAGTAGTATAAGACAAATAACAGGGATCTACGAGCAGTACTTC.

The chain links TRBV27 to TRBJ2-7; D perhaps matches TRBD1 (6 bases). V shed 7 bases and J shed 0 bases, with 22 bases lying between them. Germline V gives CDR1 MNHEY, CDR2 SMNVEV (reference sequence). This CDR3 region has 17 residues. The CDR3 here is CASIPGYQQGLSYEQYF. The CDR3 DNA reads TGTGCCAGCATCCCCGGATACCAACAGGGTCTCTCCTACGAGCAGTACTTC.

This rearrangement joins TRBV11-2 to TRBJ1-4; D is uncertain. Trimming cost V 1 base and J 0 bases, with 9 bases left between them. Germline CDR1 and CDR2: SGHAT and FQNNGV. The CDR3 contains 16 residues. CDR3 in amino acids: CASSLGRQPTNEKLFF. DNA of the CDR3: TGTGCCAGCAGCTTAGGGCGGCAACCAACTAATGAAAAACTGTTTTTT.

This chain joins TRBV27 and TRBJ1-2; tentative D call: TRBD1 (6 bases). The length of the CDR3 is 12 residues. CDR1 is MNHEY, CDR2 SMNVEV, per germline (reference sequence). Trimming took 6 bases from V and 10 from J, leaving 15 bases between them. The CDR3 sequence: CASRRPGQPYTF. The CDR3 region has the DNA TGTGCCAGCAGGCGCCCCGGACAGCCCTACACCTTC.

CDR3: CASRRIAADGTGELFF. The CDR3 nucleotides are TGTGCCAGCCGTCGGATCGCCGCTGACGGCACCGGGGAGCTGTTTTTT. The chain combines TRBV28 with TRBJ2-2; D ambiguous. This CDR3 is 16 amino acids long. Trimming took off 8 bases at V and 4 bases at J, with 20 bases between the two ends. The V gene's germline CDR1 is MDHEN and CDR2 SYDVKM. The whole variable domain, filled in from reference TRBV28 and TRBJ2-2, reads DVKVTQSSRYLVKRTGEKVFLECVQDMDHENMFWYRQDPGLGLRLIYFSYDVKMKEKGDIPEGYSVSREKKERFSLILESASTNQTSMYLCASRRIAADGTGELFFGEGSRLTVL.

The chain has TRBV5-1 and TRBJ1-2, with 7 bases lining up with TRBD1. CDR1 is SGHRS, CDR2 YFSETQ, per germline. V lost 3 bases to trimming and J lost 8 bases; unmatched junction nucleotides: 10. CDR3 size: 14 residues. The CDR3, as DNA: TGCGCCAGCAGCTCCTCGACAGGGCCGGGGGGCTACACCTTC. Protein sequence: CASSSSTGPGGYTF.

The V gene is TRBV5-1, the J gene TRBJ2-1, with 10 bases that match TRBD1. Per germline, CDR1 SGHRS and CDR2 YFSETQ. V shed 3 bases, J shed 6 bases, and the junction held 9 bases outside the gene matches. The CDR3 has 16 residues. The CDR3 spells CASSSGTGEGGNEQFF. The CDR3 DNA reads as TGCGCCAGCAGCTCGGGGACAGGGGAGGGAGGCAATGAGCAGTTCTTC.

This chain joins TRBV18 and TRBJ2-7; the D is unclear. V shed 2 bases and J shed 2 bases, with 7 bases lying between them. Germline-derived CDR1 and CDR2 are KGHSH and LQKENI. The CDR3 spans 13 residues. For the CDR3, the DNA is TGTGCCAGCTCACCAGGAGAGACCTACGAGCAGTACTTC. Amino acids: CASSPGETYEQYF. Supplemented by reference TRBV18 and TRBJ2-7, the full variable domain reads NAGVMQNPRHLVRRRGQEARLRCSPMKGHSHVYWYRQLPEEGLKFMVYLQKENIIDESGMPKERFSAEFPKEGPSILRIQQVVRGDSAAYFCASSPGETYEQYFGPGTRLTVT.

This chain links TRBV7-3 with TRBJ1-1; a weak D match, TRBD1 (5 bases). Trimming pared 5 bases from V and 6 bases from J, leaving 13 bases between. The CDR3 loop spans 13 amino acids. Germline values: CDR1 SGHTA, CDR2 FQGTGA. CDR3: CASSPRGRPEAFF. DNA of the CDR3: TGTGCCAGCAGCCCCCGGGGCCGGCCTGAAGCTTTCTTT.

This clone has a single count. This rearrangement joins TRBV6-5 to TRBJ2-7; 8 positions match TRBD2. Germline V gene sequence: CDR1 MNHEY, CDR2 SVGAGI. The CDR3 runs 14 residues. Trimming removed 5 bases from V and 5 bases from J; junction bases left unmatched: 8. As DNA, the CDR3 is TGTGCCAGCAGTCCAACCGGGGGGGCAAACGAGCAGTACTTC. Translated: CASSPTGGANEQYF.